This TCR beta chain was documented in a study of T cell repertoires in cytomegalovirus infection. Study-wide findings and caveats: The study identified carriers of CMV plus the relevant HLA from cumulative public TCR beta family frequency.

MiXCR, applied by TCRdb to the reads, yields one record per CDR3 protein. Counted here are approximately 490,000 distinct CDR3 sequences, around 11% occurring once; the ten biggest clones make up more than 8.5%. The CDR3 consists of 14 residues. Per the germline V gene, CDR1 is PRHDT and CDR2 is FYEKMQ (reference sequence). V lost 6 bases, J lost 0 bases, and 12 bases lay in between. The table lists this clonotype with many counts. Its antigen remains unknown. The rearrangement links TRBV13 to TRBJ2-7, with D tentatively TRBD2 (5 bases). The sequence was collected from a human donor in good health (CMV status not recorded). Some clones in this sample may be carry-over from other donors' samples. The sample comprised PBMCs. The CDR3 bases are TGTGCCAGCAGGTCCGCGGGCCACTCCTACGAGCAGTACTTC. This gives the protein CASRSAGHSYEQYF.